These T cell receptor beta chains were read from a single sample in a study of cytomegalovirus exposure and HLA in healthy donors. The repertoire was sequenced with immunoSEQ multiplex PCR; TCRdb's copy has only in-frame clones and lacks some. The sample consists of about 88,000 clones, about 87% of them appearing once. The specimen was PBMCs. These receptors came from a man between 18 and 29 years old in good health and CMV-seronegative. CDR3s include the opening cysteine and the closing phenylalanine or tryptophan. The D gene is left open where the match is weak. Clone size is shown for a subset of rows, as once, few, many or a class of expanded clone.

>TRBJ2-5|NA|TRBV4-3|TRBD2
TGCGCCAGCAGCCGGGCTAGCGGGAGTATGGGGGAGACCCAGTACTTC
CASSRASGSMGETQYF
>TRBJ2-7|NA|TRBV6-5|NA
NA
CASSVGQGTAVKYF
>TRBJ2-7|NA|TRBV27|NA
TGTGCCAGCAGTTTATACGTTAGCGGCGAGCAGTACTTC
CASSLYVSGEQYF
>TRBJ2-7|NA|TRBV27|TRBD2
TGTGCCAGCAGTTTACTGGCGGGAGGCCCAAGCTACGAGCAGTACTTC
CASSLLAGGPSYEQYF
>TRBJ2-3|NA|TRBV7-9|NA
TGTGCCAGCAGCTTAGCGCTAACTAGAACAGATACGCAGTATTTT
CASSLALTRTDTQYF
>TRBJ2-3|NA|TRBV7-2|NA
TGTGCCAGCAGCTCAGATTTCCTTAGCACAGATACGCAGTATTTT
CASSSDFLSTDTQYF
>TRBJ2-3|NA|TRBV29-1|TRBD1
TGCAGCGTTGAAGGGACAGGGGAAAAAAAAGATACGCAGTATTTT
CSVEGTGEKKDTQYF
>TRBJ2-5|NA|TRBV28|TRBD2
TGTGCCAGCAGTTTAAGTCTAGCGGGAGGGTGGGGAGAGACCCAGTACTTC
CASSLSLAGGWGETQYF
>TRBJ2-7|once|TRBV6-5|NA
TGTGCCAGCAGTTACAGTACAGGCTACGAGCAGTACTTC
CASSYSTGYEQYF
>TRBJ2-3|NA|TRBV9|TRBD2
TGTGCCAGCAGCGTAGCGGGAGGGCCCGATACGCAGTATTTT
CASSVAGGPDTQYF
>TRBJ2-7|NA|TRBV6-5|NA
TGTGCCAGCAGTTACTCTGCGGAGAGCTCCTACGAGCAGTACTTC
CASSYSAESSYEQYF
>TRBJ1-5|NA|TRBV6-1|NA
TGTGCCAGCAGTGAGCCAGACAGCCGGCCCCAGCATTTT
CASSEPDSRPQHF